The 16 T cell receptor beta chains listed next were all sequenced from one sample in a study of metastatic and nonmetastatic thyroid tumors. No treatment of any kind had been given to any patient before thyroid surgery. MiXCR re-clonotyped the PCR reads for TCRdb. The sample has roughly 8,000 clones; 20% to 25% are singletons. The specimen was tumor tissue. The receptors shown here come from a female donor with papillary thyroid cancer or a benign thyroid nodule (not recorded which). Some clones in this sample may be carry-over from other donors' samples.

At least ten counts were recorded for this clone. A single base separates this from a much larger clone, so it may be a read error. The same CDR3 can be traced to other DNA sequences in this sample. This sequence joins TRBV28 and TRBJ2-3, with 15 bases that match TRBD2. Germline-derived CDR1 and CDR2 are MDHEN and SYDVKM. The CDR3 has 17 residues. V lost 6 bases to trimming and J lost 4 bases; unmatched junction nucleotides: 8. The CDR3 coding sequence is TGTGCCAGCAGCCCTCTGGGACTAGCGGGAGGCGCAGATACGCAGTATTTT. Translating gives CASSPLGLAGGADTQYF.

At least ten counts were recorded for this clone. This specimen includes other DNA sequences encoding the same CDR3. The CDR3 nucleotides read TGTGCCAGCAGCCAGACCCGTGATCAGCCCCAGCATTTT. Protein: CASSQTRDQPQHF. V and J are TRBV3-1 and TRBJ1-5; D is unclear. This CDR3 comprises 13 residues. With 3 bases removed from V and 5 bases from J, the gap between germline ends came to 8 bases. In germline, CDR1 is LGHDT, CDR2 YNNKEL (reference sequence). The full variable domain, in which reference TRBV3-1 and TRBJ1-5 provide the parts outside the CDR3, is DTAVSQTPKYLVTQMGNDKSIKCEQNLGHDTMYWYKQDSKKFLKIMFSYNNKELIINETVPNRFSPKSPDKAHLNLHINSLELGDSAVYFCASSQTRDQPQHFGDGTRLSIL.

There are many counts of this clone. This clone may be a read error of a much larger clone one base away. The conserved phenylalanine or tryptophan is not found at the CDR3 terminus, so this likely reflects a read error. The V call is TRBV19, the J call TRBJ2-5; TRBD2 matches at 12 bases. J lost 4 bases, V lost 2 bases, and 2 bases had no gene match. Germline values: CDR1 LNHDA, CDR2 SQIVND (reference sequence). CDR3 length: 15 residues. CDR3 nucleotide sequence: TGTGCCAGTAGTATAACTAGCGGGAGGATAGAGACCCAGTACCTC. This sequence encodes CASSITSGRIETQYL.

This chain links TRBV28 with TRBJ1-5; the D gene is possibly TRBD1 (5 bases). Germline values: CDR1 MDHEN, CDR2 SYDVKM. The V end was cut by 7 bases, the J end by 0 bases, with 19 bases between. CDR3 size: 17 residues. CDR3 sequence: CASNVPQQEYSNQPQHF. The DNA for the CDR3 is TGTGCCAGCAACGTACCCCAACAGGAGTATAGCAATCAGCCCCAGCATTTT. The full variable domain, rest sourced from reference TRBV28 and TRBJ1-5, is DVKVTQSSRYLVKRTGEKVFLECVQDMDHENMFWYRQDPGLGLRLIYFSYDVKMKEKGDIPEGYSVSREKKERFSLILESASTNQTSMYLCASNVPQQEYSNQPQHFGDGTRLSIL.

This clone was detected ten times or more. The chain recombines TRBV20-1 with TRBJ1-5; 7 bases line up with TRBD1. Germline V lookup: CDR1 DFQATT, CDR2 SNEGSKA (reference sequence). V was clipped by 6 bases and J by 5 bases; unmatched bases: 10. The CDR3 has 14 residues. CDR3 sequence: CSAKGAGVDQPQHF. As DNA, the CDR3 is TGCAGTGCAAAGGGGGCAGGGGTCGATCAGCCCCAGCATTTT.

This clone was recorded many times. The rearrangement links TRBV20-1 to TRBJ2-1; 10 nucleotides align to TRBD2. CDR3 length equals 13 residues. CDR1 and CDR2 (germline): DFQATT, SNEGSKA (reference sequence). V dropped 7 bases and J dropped 6; count of bases not matched to a gene: 6. The DNA of the CDR3 is TGCAGTGGTCAGCGGGGGGGAGTCAATGAGCAGTTCTTC. This translates into CSGQRGGVNEQFF.

This clone was seen ten or more times. The chain uses TRBV9 and TRBJ1-3; 8 positions agree with TRBD1. The V and J ends lost 0 bases and 7 bases, in that order; junction bases with no gene match: 9. Germline assignment: CDR1 SGDLS and CDR2 YYNGEE. The CDR3 contains 16 residues. The CDR3 loop is CASSVAPGGSRNTIYF. CDR3 in DNA: TGTGCCAGCAGCGTAGCCCCAGGGGGCAGTCGGAACACCATATATTTT.

This clone showed up many times. The J gene is TRBJ2-3, the V gene TRBV20-1; no firm D call. V was trimmed by 3 bases and J by 2 bases, leaving 3 bases between them. CDR3 length: 11 amino acids. Germline V gene sequence: CDR1 DFQATT, CDR2 SNEGSKA (reference sequence). For the CDR3, the DNA is TGCAGTGCTAGTATCACAGATACGCAGTATTTT. This translates into CSASITDTQYF.

This clone was counted ten times or more. CDR3 nucleotide sequence: TGTGCCAGCAGCTTGGGGGGACAGGGTTCCAATGAGCAGTTCTTC. This gives the protein CASSLGGQGSNEQFF. The chain joins TRBV5-8 to TRBJ2-1, with TRBD1 matching over 9 bases. This CDR3 is 15 amino acids long. V trimming: 0 bases; J trimming: 6 bases; junction bases outside the gene matches: 4. Germline lookup yields CDR1 SGHTS and CDR2 YDEGEE.

The V call is TRBV7-9, the J call TRBJ1-3; D remains unclear. The germline V and J ends were trimmed by 3 bases and 4 bases, with 13 bases remaining between them. This CDR3 has 15 residues. CDR1 and CDR2 from the germline V gene are SEHNR and FQNEAQ (reference sequence). CDR3 amino acids: CASSLARDRGNTIYF. The DNA for the CDR3 is TGTGCCAGCAGCTTGGCGAGGGATCGAGGAAACACCATATATTTT.

There are many counts of this clone. The V and J genes are TRBV5-1 and TRBJ2-3; 8 nucleotides line up with TRBD2. This CDR3 has 16 residues. CDR1 is SGHRS, CDR2 YFSETQ, per germline. V lost 0 bases and J lost 1; bases outside the gene matches: 4. CDR3 in amino acids: CASSLGSSGGTDTQYF. The CDR3 nucleotides are TGCGCCAGCAGCTTGGGGAGTAGCGGGGGCACAGATACGCAGTATTTT.

This clone was counted ten times or more. The chain couples TRBV20-1 to TRBJ2-1, with 7 bases aligning to TRBD2. The V gene's germline CDR1 is DFQATT and CDR2 SNEGSKA (reference sequence). The CDR3 covers 15 residues. The V gene end was trimmed by 3 bases and the J gene end by 4 bases; junction bases not matched to a gene: 9. CDR3 sequence (DNA): TGCAGTGCTAGGACGCGGGCGGGGGAGTACAATGAGCAGTTCTTC. Its translation is CSARTRAGEYNEQFF.

The chain carries TRBV5-1 and TRBJ2-7; unclear D gene. The CDR3 is made up of 12 amino acids. V lost 5 bases and J 4 bases, leaving 10 bases between the germline ends. Germline assignment: CDR1 SGHRS and CDR2 YFSETQ. The CDR3 sequence is CASSLDLYEQYF. CDR3 bases: TGCGCCAGCAGTTTAGACCTATACGAGCAGTACTTC.

The sample holds many counts of this clone. V and J are TRBV29-1 and TRBJ2-3, with 13 bases fitting TRBD2. The CDR3 runs 16 residues. The V gene end was trimmed by 6 bases and the J gene end by 3 bases; junction bases not matched to a gene: 9. Germline V gene lookup returns CDR1 SQVTM and CDR2 ANQGSEA. The CDR3 sequence is CSVPGTSGIWTDTQYF. The CDR3 region has the DNA TGCAGCGTCCCCGGGACTAGCGGGATTTGGACAGATACGCAGTATTTT.

There are a few counts of this clone. The genes are TRBV3-1 and TRBJ2-5; D possibly corresponds to TRBD1 (6 bases). This CDR3 has 18 residues. V was clipped by 0 bases and J by 2 bases, with 19 bases between them. Germline assignment: CDR1 LGHDT and CDR2 YNNKEL (reference sequence). CDR3 nucleotides: TGTGCCAGCAGCCAAGATGGTGAGGGGGTGACAGTTCAAGAGACCCAGTACTTC. As protein: CASSQDGEGVTVQETQYF.

The rearrangement links TRBV11-2 to TRBJ2-1; D is undetermined. This CDR3 contains 14 residues. Trimming left V 1 base short and J 8 bases short, with 12 bases between. CDR1 is SGHAT, CDR2 FQNNGV, per germline. CDR3 loop: CASSLVEEYDEQFF. In DNA, the CDR3 is TGTGCCAGCAGCTTAGTAGAGGAGTACGATGAGCAGTTCTTC.